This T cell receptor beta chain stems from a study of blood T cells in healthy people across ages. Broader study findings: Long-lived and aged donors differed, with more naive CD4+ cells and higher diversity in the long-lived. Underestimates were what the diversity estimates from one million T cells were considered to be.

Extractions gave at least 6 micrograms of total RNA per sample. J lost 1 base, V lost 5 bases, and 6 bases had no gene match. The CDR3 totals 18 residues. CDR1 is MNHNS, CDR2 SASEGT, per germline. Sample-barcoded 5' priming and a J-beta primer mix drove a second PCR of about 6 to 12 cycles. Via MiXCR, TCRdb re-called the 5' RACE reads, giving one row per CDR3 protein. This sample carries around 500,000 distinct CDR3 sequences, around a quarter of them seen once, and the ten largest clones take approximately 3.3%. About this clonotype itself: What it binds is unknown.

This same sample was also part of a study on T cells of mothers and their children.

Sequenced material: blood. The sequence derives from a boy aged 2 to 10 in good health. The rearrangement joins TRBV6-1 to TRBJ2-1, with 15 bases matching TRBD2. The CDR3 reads CASSKPGTSGRSYNEQFF. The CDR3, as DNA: TGTGCCAGCAGTAAGCCCGGGACTAGCGGGAGGTCCTACAATGAGCAGTTCTTC.